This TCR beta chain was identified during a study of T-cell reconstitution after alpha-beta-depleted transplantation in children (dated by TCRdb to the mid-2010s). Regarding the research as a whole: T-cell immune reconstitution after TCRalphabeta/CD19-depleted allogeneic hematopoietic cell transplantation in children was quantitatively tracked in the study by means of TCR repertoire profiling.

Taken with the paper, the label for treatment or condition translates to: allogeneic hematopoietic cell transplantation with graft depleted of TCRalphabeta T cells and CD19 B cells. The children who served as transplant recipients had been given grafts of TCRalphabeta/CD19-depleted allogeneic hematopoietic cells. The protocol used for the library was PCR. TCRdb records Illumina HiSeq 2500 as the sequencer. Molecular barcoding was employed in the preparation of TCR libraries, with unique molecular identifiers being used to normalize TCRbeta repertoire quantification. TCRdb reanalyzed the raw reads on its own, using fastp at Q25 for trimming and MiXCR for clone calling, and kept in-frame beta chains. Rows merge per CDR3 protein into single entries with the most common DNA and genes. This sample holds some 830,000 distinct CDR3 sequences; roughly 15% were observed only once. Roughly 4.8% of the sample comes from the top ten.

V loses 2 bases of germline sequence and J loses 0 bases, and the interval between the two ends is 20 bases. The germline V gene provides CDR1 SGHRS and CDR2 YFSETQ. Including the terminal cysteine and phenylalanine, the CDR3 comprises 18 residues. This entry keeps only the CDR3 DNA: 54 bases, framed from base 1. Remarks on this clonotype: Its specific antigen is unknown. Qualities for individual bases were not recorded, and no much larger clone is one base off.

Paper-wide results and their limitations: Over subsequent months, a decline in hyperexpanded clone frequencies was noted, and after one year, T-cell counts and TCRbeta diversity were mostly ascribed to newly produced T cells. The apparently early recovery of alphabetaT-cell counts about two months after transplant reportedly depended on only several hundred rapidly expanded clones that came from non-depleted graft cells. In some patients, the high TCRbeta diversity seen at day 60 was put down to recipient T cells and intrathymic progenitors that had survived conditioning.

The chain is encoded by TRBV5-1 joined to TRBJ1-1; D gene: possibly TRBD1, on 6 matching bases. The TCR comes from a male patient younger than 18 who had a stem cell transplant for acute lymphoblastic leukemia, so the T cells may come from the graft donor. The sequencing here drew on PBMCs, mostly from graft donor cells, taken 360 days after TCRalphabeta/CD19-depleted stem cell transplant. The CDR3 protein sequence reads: CASSLGRAHRALNTEAFF. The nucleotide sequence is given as TGCGCCAGCAGCTTAGGCAGGGCGCACAGGGCTTTGAACACTGAAGCTTTCTTT.